What follows describes a single T cell receptor (beta chain). The antigen is unknown. CDR1 SGDLS and CDR2 YYNGEE come from the germline V gene. Trimming stripped 4 bases from V and 1 base from J, with 8 bases between. The CDR3 loop spans 13 amino acids. The PCR had 60 Vbeta and 13 Jbeta primers. Only in-frame clones appear in the TCRdb table, and some are missing; sequencing was by immunoSEQ multiplex PCR. The table includes around 200,000 clones, approximately 84% detected once. These data come from a study of cytomegalovirus exposure and HLA in healthy donors. Study results and limitations: The HLA-A and HLA-B alleles of most subjects were reportedly predicted accurately from TCR beta sequences. According to an earlier analysis, most TCR beta V segments yielded productive rearrangements about 87% or about 30% of the time. Most of the CMV-associated TCR beta chains (in a later analysis) appeared to be HLA-restricted.

The sample comprised PBMCs. This clonotype originated in a woman in her forties or fifties in good health and CMV-seropositive. The genes are TRBV9 and TRBJ1-1; D ambiguous. The CDR3 is CASSSGSNTEAFF. CDR3 DNA sequence: TGTGCCAGCAGCTCCGGGTCGAACACTGAAGCTTTCTTT. The whole variable domain, remainder taken from reference TRBV9 and TRBJ1-1, is DSGVTQTPKHLITATGQRVTLRCSPRSGDLSVYWYQQSLDQGLQFLIQYYNGEERAKGNILERFSAQQFPDLHSELNLSSLELGDSALYFCASSSGSNTEAFFGQGTRLTVV.